Listed below are T cell receptor beta chains from one sample, sequenced in a study of CD4+ T cells in melanoma. Profiled with immunoSEQ multiplex PCR; TCRdb holds only in-frame clones, not every one. The sample yields about 140,000 clones, around nine tenths seen once. The receptors originated from a human donor with melanoma. CDR3s include the opening cysteine and the closing phenylalanine or tryptophan. The order of the fields is J gene, D gene, clone size, V gene, CDR3 protein, CDR3 DNA. D genes are given only for firm matches. Clone size is given for some rows only: seen once, a few or many times, or a class if the clone is expanded.

J gene: TRBJ2-5; D gene: TRBD1; clone size: .; V gene: TRBV5-4; CDR3 protein: CASSFRMTGGRETQYF; CDR3 DNA: TGTGCCAGCAGCTTTCGGATGACAGGGGGCAGAGAGACCCAGTACTTC
J gene: TRBJ2-5; D gene: .; clone size: .; V gene: TRBV2; CDR3 protein: CASRRRSGGETQYF; CDR3 DNA: TGTGCCAGCAGACGCCGATCGGGCGGGGAGACCCAGTACTTC
J gene: TRBJ1-1; D gene: .; clone size: .; V gene: TRBV2; CDR3 protein: CASRWTSIMNTEAFF; CDR3 DNA: TGTGCCAGCAGGTGGACAAGTATCATGAACACTGAAGCTTTCTTT
J gene: TRBJ2-2; D gene: .; clone size: once; V gene: TRBV6-1; CDR3 protein: CASIRDGNTGELFF; CDR3 DNA: TGTGCCAGCATCAGGGACGGGAACACCGGGGAGCTGTTTTTT
J gene: TRBJ1-5; D gene: .; clone size: .; V gene: TRBV2; CDR3 protein: CASEGTARSPQHF; CDR3 DNA: TGTGCCAGCGAAGGGACGGCCAGGTCGCCCCAGCATTTT
J gene: TRBJ1-6; D gene: .; clone size: .; V gene: TRBV7-8; CDR3 protein: CASTHMGIGAPLHF; CDR3 DNA: TGTGCCAGCACCCACATGGGTATTGGGGCACCCCTCCACTTT
J gene: TRBJ1-1; D gene: .; clone size: .; V gene: TRBV2; CDR3 protein: CASTAGRMNTEAFF; CDR3 DNA: TGTGCCAGCACAGCGGGTCGGATGAACACTGAAGCTTTCTTT
J gene: TRBJ1-3; D gene: .; clone size: .; V gene: TRBV5-1; CDR3 protein: CASSSGPGNTIYF; CDR3 DNA: TGCGCCAGCAGCTCCGGCCCTGGAAACACCATATATTTT
J gene: TRBJ1-3; D gene: .; clone size: once; V gene: TRBV6-6; CDR3 protein: CASSSWGFLGGNTIYF; CDR3 DNA: TGTGCCAGCAGTTCCTGGGGTTTCCTTGGTGGAAACACCATATATTTT
J gene: TRBJ2-7; D gene: .; clone size: once; V gene: TRBV6-5; CDR3 protein: CASKGLGGYEQYF; CDR3 DNA: TGTGCCAGCAAGGGGCTGGGTGGATACGAGCAGTACTTC
J gene: TRBJ2-3; D gene: TRBD2; clone size: .; V gene: TRBV5-6; CDR3 protein: CASSLGTSGGGADTQYF; CDR3 DNA: TGTGCCAGCAGCCTCGGGACTAGCGGGGGGGGTGCAGATACGCAGTATTTT
J gene: TRBJ2-3; D gene: .; clone size: .; V gene: TRBV7-6; CDR3 protein: CASSLDPGGRPGDTQYF; CDR3 DNA: TGTGCCAGCAGCTTAGATCCCGGTGGTCGGCCCGGCGATACGCAGTATTTT
J gene: TRBJ2-7; D gene: .; clone size: .; V gene: TRBV30; CDR3 protein: CASTTTPGLAIGQYF; CDR3 DNA: TGTGCCTCAACTACAACACCGGGACTCGCGATAGGGCAGTACTTC
J gene: TRBJ1-5; D gene: .; clone size: .; V gene: TRBV18; CDR3 protein: CASSPPEGQPQHF; CDR3 DNA: TGTGCCAGCTCACCACCCGAGGGGCAGCCCCAGCATTTT
J gene: TRBJ2-7; D gene: .; clone size: once; V gene: TRBV11-3; CDR3 protein: CASRHYEQYF; CDR3 DNA: TGTGCCAGCAGACACTACGAGCAGTACTTC
J gene: TRBJ2-2; D gene: .; clone size: .; V gene: TRBV5-1; CDR3 protein: CASSLIQNTGELFF; CDR3 DNA: TGCGCCAGCAGCTTGATACAGAACACCGGGGAGCTGTTTTTT
J gene: TRBJ1-6; D gene: TRBD1; clone size: .; V gene: TRBV19; CDR3 protein: CASRRQGESPLHF; CDR3 DNA: TGTGCCAGTAGGCGACAGGGAGAGTCACCCCTCCACTTT
J gene: TRBJ2-7; D gene: .; clone size: .; V gene: TRBV27; CDR3 protein: CASSLFGASVYEQYF; CDR3 DNA: TGTGCCAGCAGTTTATTTGGTGCGTCGGTCTACGAGCAGTACTTC
J gene: TRBJ1-2; D gene: .; clone size: .; V gene: TRBV7-7; CDR3 protein: CASSFPGRTYGYTF; CDR3 DNA: TGTGCTAGCAGCTTTCCTGGCAGGACCTATGGCTACACCTTC
J gene: TRBJ2-7; D gene: TRBD1; clone size: .; V gene: TRBV11-3; CDR3 protein: CASSPDRDDYEQYF; CDR3 DNA: TGTGCCAGCAGCCCCGACAGGGACGACTACGAGCAGTACTTC
J gene: TRBJ1-2; D gene: TRBD1; clone size: .; V gene: TRBV5-1; CDR3 protein: CASSPGTAAYGYTF; CDR3 DNA: TGCGCCAGCAGCCCGGGGACAGCCGCCTATGGCTACACCTTC
J gene: TRBJ2-2; D gene: .; clone size: .; V gene: TRBV30; CDR3 protein: CAWIRAGELFF; CDR3 DNA: TGTGCCTGGATACGTGCCGGGGAGCTGTTTTTT
J gene: TRBJ2-1; D gene: .; clone size: .; V gene: TRBV27; CDR3 protein: CASSRAGQSYNEQFF; CDR3 DNA: TGTGCCAGCAGTCGGGCGGGACAGTCTTACAATGAGCAGTTCTTC
J gene: TRBJ1-1; D gene: .; clone size: .; V gene: TRBV7-3; CDR3 protein: CASSPVIPNTEAFF; CDR3 DNA: TGTGCCAGCAGCCCCGTGATTCCGAACACTGAAGCTTTCTTT
J gene: TRBJ2-3; D gene: .; clone size: .; V gene: TRBV5-1; CDR3 protein: CASRDLSGNTDTQYF; CDR3 DNA: TGCGCCAGCCGGGACCTTAGCGGAAACACAGATACGCAGTATTTT
J gene: TRBJ1-6; D gene: .; clone size: .; V gene: TRBV6-1; CDR3 protein: CASRALRSHNSPLHF; CDR3 DNA: TGTGCCAGCAGGGCCTTAAGGTCCCATAATTCACCCCTCCACTTT
J gene: TRBJ1-2; D gene: .; clone size: .; V gene: TRBV4-2; CDR3 protein: CASSQDITYGYTF; CDR3 DNA: TGTGCCAGCAGCCAAGATATCACGTATGGCTACACCTTC
J gene: TRBJ2-2; D gene: TRBD1; clone size: once; V gene: TRBV11-3; CDR3 protein: CASSPGGLRQGAGELFF; CDR3 DNA: TGTGCCAGCAGCCCGGGTGGATTGAGACAGGGAGCCGGGGAGCTGTTTTTT
J gene: TRBJ2-1; D gene: .; clone size: .; V gene: TRBV7-8; CDR3 protein: CASSLAGRRAGQFF; CDR3 DNA: TGTGCCAGCAGCTTAGCGGGGAGGAGGGCAGGGCAGTTCTTC
J gene: TRBJ2-3; D gene: TRBD2; clone size: .; V gene: TRBV30; CDR3 protein: CAWDRAPSGTSSTDTQYF; CDR3 DNA: TGTGCCTGGGATAGAGCTCCTAGCGGAACTTCTAGCACAGATACGCAGTATTTT
J gene: TRBJ1-5; D gene: TRBD1; clone size: .; V gene: TRBV12-5; CDR3 protein: CASTGQGRIQPQHF; CDR3 DNA: TGTGCTAGTACGGGACAGGGAAGGATTCAGCCCCAGCATTTT
J gene: TRBJ2-3; D gene: .; clone size: .; V gene: TRBV7-9; CDR3 protein: CASSLGTSTDTQYF; CDR3 DNA: TGTGCCAGCAGCTTAGGGACTAGCACAGATACGCAGTATTTT
J gene: TRBJ1-6; D gene: .; clone size: .; V gene: TRBV30; CDR3 protein: CAWMEPLHF; CDR3 DNA: TGTGCCTGGATGGAGCCCCTCCACTTT
J gene: TRBJ1-2; D gene: .; clone size: .; V gene: TRBV20-1; CDR3 protein: CSASSGERYTF; CDR3 DNA: TGCAGTGCGTCGAGCGGTGAGCGCTACACCTTC
J gene: TRBJ2-7; D gene: .; clone size: .; V gene: TRBV6-1; CDR3 protein: CASWGRVNPYEQYF; CDR3 DNA: TGTGCCAGCTGGGGGCGGGTAAACCCCTACGAGCAGTACTTC
J gene: TRBJ2-2; D gene: .; clone size: .; V gene: TRBV10-1; CDR3 protein: CASRAGMAGELFF; CDR3 DNA: TGCGCCAGCAGGGCAGGAATGGCCGGGGAGCTGTTTTTT
J gene: TRBJ1-2; D gene: .; clone size: .; V gene: TRBV5-1; CDR3 protein: CASSSGSGRDGYTF; CDR3 DNA: TGCGCCAGCAGCTCCGGTAGTGGCCGAGATGGCTACACCTTC